These T cell receptor beta chains were read from a single sample in a study of T cell responses to AZD1222 COVID-19 vaccine. Only in-frame clones appear in the TCRdb table, and some are missing; sequencing was by immunoSEQ multiplex PCR. The sample includes 45,000 to 60,000 clones, roughly nine tenths of them seen just once. This specimen consisted of peripheral blood, obtained on day 0 of AZD1222 vaccination. The receptors were gathered from an adult in good health. Both conserved end residues are part of each CDR3. A D gene is named only where the DNA matches it firmly. For some rows the clone size is stated as once, few or many, or as a class when expanded; others skip it.

CDR3nt: TGTGCCAGCTCACCAGGGGGGGCCCCGGCCAACGTCCTGACTTTC
CDR3aa: CASSPGGAPANVLTF
abundance: .
j_gene: TRBJ2-6
d_gene: .
v_gene: TRBV18

CDR3nt: TGCAGCGTTTCTGCCCAGGGGGGTGAAAAACTGTTTTTT
CDR3aa: CSVSAQGGEKLFF
abundance: .
j_gene: TRBJ1-4
d_gene: TRBD1
v_gene: TRBV29-1

CDR3nt: TGTGCCTGGACAGGAGCTGGAAACACCATATATTTT
CDR3aa: CAWTGAGNTIYF
abundance: .
j_gene: TRBJ1-3
d_gene: .
v_gene: TRBV30

CDR3nt: TGTGCTAGCAGCCTTATGTCGCAGGGCGCCGGGGAGCTGTTTTTT
CDR3aa: CASSLMSQGAGELFF
abundance: .
j_gene: TRBJ2-2
d_gene: .
v_gene: TRBV7-7

CDR3nt: TGTGCCACCTGCCAGGACAGGAAGAACACTGAAGCTTTCTTT
CDR3aa: CATCQDRKNTEAFF
abundance: .
j_gene: TRBJ1-1
d_gene: TRBD1
v_gene: TRBV7-9

CDR3nt: TGTGCCAGCAGTTTGGGACAGAGGCTGAGCACTGAAGCTTTCTTT
CDR3aa: CASSLGQRLSTEAFF
abundance: .
j_gene: TRBJ1-1
d_gene: TRBD1
v_gene: TRBV6-5

CDR3nt: TGCGCCAGCAGCCTGGGACAGTTGGGCAATGAGCAGTTCTTC
CDR3aa: CASSLGQLGNEQFF
abundance: .
j_gene: TRBJ2-1
d_gene: TRBD1
v_gene: TRBV5-1

CDR3nt: TGTGCCAGCAGTTTAATGTACGAGCAGTACTTC
CDR3aa: CASSLMYEQYF
abundance: once
j_gene: TRBJ2-7
d_gene: .
v_gene: TRBV28

CDR3nt: TGTGCCACCTCCGGGACAGTCTATGGCTACACCTTC
CDR3aa: CATSGTVYGYTF
abundance: .
j_gene: TRBJ1-2
d_gene: TRBD1
v_gene: TRBV15

CDR3nt: TGCAGTGCGGCCGGACAGGGGGGGAAGTTCTTC
CDR3aa: CSAAGQGGKFF
abundance: .
j_gene: TRBJ2-1
d_gene: TRBD1
v_gene: TRBV20-1

CDR3nt: TGTGCCATCAGTGCCGACCTACCGGGGACTGAAGCTTTCTTT
CDR3aa: CAISADLPGTEAFF
abundance: .
j_gene: TRBJ1-1
d_gene: .
v_gene: TRBV10-3

CDR3nt: TGTGCCATCAGTGAGGCCGGGACAGGGAGCACTGAAGCTTTCTTT
CDR3aa: CAISEAGTGSTEAFF
abundance: .
j_gene: TRBJ1-1
d_gene: TRBD1
v_gene: TRBV10-3

CDR3nt: TGTGCCAGCAGCTTCACAGGGGGCACTGAAGCTTTCTTT
CDR3aa: CASSFTGGTEAFF
abundance: .
j_gene: TRBJ1-1
d_gene: TRBD1
v_gene: TRBV5-8

CDR3nt: TGTGCCAGCAATCGCGAGGACAGGGGATCACCCCTCCACTTT
CDR3aa: CASNREDRGSPLHF
abundance: .
j_gene: TRBJ1-6
d_gene: TRBD1
v_gene: TRBV2

CDR3nt: TGTGCCAGCAGCCCTAATCTGGGAACCCCGGGTGAAAAACTGTTTTTT
CDR3aa: CASSPNLGTPGEKLFF
abundance: .
j_gene: TRBJ1-4
d_gene: .
v_gene: TRBV2

CDR3nt: TGTGCCAGTAGGAAGGCAGGGGGTATGAACACTGAAGCTTTCTTT
CDR3aa: CASRKAGGMNTEAFF
abundance: .
j_gene: TRBJ1-1
d_gene: TRBD1
v_gene: TRBV19

CDR3nt: TGTGCCAGCAGCTCCAGGGATTCCTACGAGCAGTACTTC
CDR3aa: CASSSRDSYEQYF
abundance: .
j_gene: TRBJ2-7
d_gene: .
v_gene: TRBV7-9

CDR3nt: TGCGCCAGCAGCTGGGGGGCAGGGAATGAGCAGTTCTTC
CDR3aa: CASSWGAGNEQFF
abundance: .
j_gene: TRBJ2-1
d_gene: .
v_gene: TRBV5-1

CDR3nt: TGTGCCAGCAGGTCGAGGGAGGGGCAAGAGACCCAGTACTTC
CDR3aa: CASRSREGQETQYF
abundance: .
j_gene: TRBJ2-5
d_gene: TRBD2
v_gene: TRBV5-4

CDR3nt: TGCGCCAGCAGCCGGGGACAGGGAGTTAGCGAGCAGTACTTC
CDR3aa: CASSRGQGVSEQYF
abundance: few
j_gene: TRBJ2-7
d_gene: TRBD1
v_gene: TRBV5-1

CDR3nt: TGTGCCAGCAGTGCGGCGCTCCCAGGCACCGGGGAGCTGTTTTTT
CDR3aa: CASSAALPGTGELFF
abundance: .
j_gene: TRBJ2-2
d_gene: .
v_gene: TRBV6-4

CDR3nt: TGTGCCAGCAGGCCGGGACAGGGGGTAGCCGGGGAGCTGTTTTTT
CDR3aa: CASRPGQGVAGELFF
abundance: .
j_gene: TRBJ2-2
d_gene: TRBD1
v_gene: TRBV6-5

CDR3nt: TGTGCCAGCAGTTACTCCCCCCCTGGAAGCGGGGGGGCCTCAGATACGCAGTATTTT
CDR3aa: CASSYSPPGSGGASDTQYF
abundance: .
j_gene: TRBJ2-3
d_gene: TRBD2
v_gene: TRBV6-2/TRBV6-3

CDR3nt: TGTGCCAGCAGCCAAGGGGGGTTTGGTACGGACGAGCAGTACTTC
CDR3aa: CASSQGGFGTDEQYF
abundance: .
j_gene: TRBJ2-7
d_gene: .
v_gene: TRBV4-2

CDR3nt: TGTGCCAGCAGTTACTCGACAGGGTCGATTGAGCAGTACTTC
CDR3aa: CASSYSTGSIEQYF
abundance: once
j_gene: TRBJ2-7
d_gene: TRBD1
v_gene: TRBV6-2/TRBV6-3

CDR3nt: TGTGCCAGCAGCTTAGACGGGGGTAATTCACCCCTCCACTTT
CDR3aa: CASSLDGGNSPLHF
abundance: .
j_gene: TRBJ1-6
d_gene: .
v_gene: TRBV13

CDR3nt: TGTGCCAGCTCACCAATAGCAGGGGGTGAAAAACTGTTTTTT
CDR3aa: CASSPIAGGEKLFF
abundance: .
j_gene: TRBJ1-4
d_gene: TRBD1
v_gene: TRBV18

CDR3nt: TGTGCCAGCAGCCAAGGGGCGGGGGGCCCTCTCAATGAGCAGTTCTTC
CDR3aa: CASSQGAGGPLNEQFF
abundance: .
j_gene: TRBJ2-1
d_gene: TRBD2
v_gene: TRBV4-2

CDR3nt: TGTGCCAGCATCTTTTCGGGACACACCACTGAAGCTTTCTTT
CDR3aa: CASIFSGHTTEAFF
abundance: once
j_gene: TRBJ1-1
d_gene: .
v_gene: TRBV2

CDR3nt: TGCGCCAGCAGCCAAGATGAAGGGGGATCCTACGAGCAGTACTTC
CDR3aa: CASSQDEGGSYEQYF
abundance: .
j_gene: TRBJ2-7
d_gene: .
v_gene: TRBV4-1

CDR3nt: TGTGCCAGCAGCCAAGTTCAAAGGCAGGGGGCCAACTACGAGCAGTACTTC
CDR3aa: CASSQVQRQGANYEQYF
abundance: .
j_gene: TRBJ2-7
d_gene: TRBD1
v_gene: TRBV4-2

CDR3nt: TGTGCCAGCAGCTTAGCCTTAGCAGGGACTACTGAAGCTTTCTTT
CDR3aa: CASSLALAGTTEAFF
abundance: .
j_gene: TRBJ1-1
d_gene: .
v_gene: TRBV7-6

CDR3nt: TGTGCCAGCAGTCCTGGGACAGGGACGAACTATGGCTACACCTTC
CDR3aa: CASSPGTGTNYGYTF
abundance: .
j_gene: TRBJ1-2
d_gene: TRBD1
v_gene: TRBV27

CDR3nt: TGTGCCAGCAGTGTTGGTACAGGGGAGCTTCACACTGAAGCTTTCTTT
CDR3aa: CASSVGTGELHTEAFF
abundance: .
j_gene: TRBJ1-1
d_gene: TRBD1
v_gene: TRBV6-1

CDR3nt: TGTGCCAGCAGCCAAAAAGAGGGCAGCTTAAATCCTAATGAAAAACTGTTTTTT
CDR3aa: CASSQKEGSLNPNEKLFF
abundance: .
j_gene: TRBJ1-4
d_gene: .
v_gene: TRBV3-1/TRBV3-2

CDR3nt: TGTGCCAGCAGCCCTCCCCCGGCGGGAGAGACCCAGTACTTC
CDR3aa: CASSPPPAGETQYF
abundance: .
j_gene: TRBJ2-5
d_gene: .
v_gene: TRBV28

CDR3nt: TGTGCCAGCAGTTACCGTCAGGGATCTAGCGAGACCCAGTACTTC
CDR3aa: CASSYRQGSSETQYF
abundance: .
j_gene: TRBJ2-5
d_gene: .
v_gene: TRBV6-7

CDR3nt: TGTGCCAGCAGTTTAAAACGGAACACCGGGGAGCTGTTTTTT
CDR3aa: CASSLKRNTGELFF
abundance: .
j_gene: TRBJ2-2
d_gene: .
v_gene: TRBV27

CDR3nt: TGTGCCAGCAGCCTAGGACCCTCTGGCACCGGGGAGCTGTTTTTT
CDR3aa: CASSLGPSGTGELFF
abundance: .
j_gene: TRBJ2-2
d_gene: .
v_gene: TRBV5-6

CDR3nt: TGTGCCAGCAGCTTAGCGCCGGGTGGGACCTACAATGAGCAGTTCTTC
CDR3aa: CASSLAPGGTYNEQFF
abundance: .
j_gene: TRBJ2-1
d_gene: .
v_gene: TRBV7-8

CDR3nt: TGTGCCAGCAGTTTAGGCAGCGGGGGGCCGGAGACCCAGTACTTC
CDR3aa: CASSLGSGGPETQYF
abundance: .
j_gene: TRBJ2-5
d_gene: TRBD2
v_gene: TRBV5-8

CDR3nt: TGTGCCAGCAGACAGACAGGGGCGGTGGGCGAGCAGTACTTC
CDR3aa: CASRQTGAVGEQYF
abundance: .
j_gene: TRBJ2-7
d_gene: TRBD1
v_gene: TRBV7-9

CDR3nt: TGTGCCAGCAGTCCCCGGGACAGGGGGCCAGGGGAGACCCAGTACTTC
CDR3aa: CASSPRDRGPGETQYF
abundance: .
j_gene: TRBJ2-5
d_gene: TRBD1
v_gene: TRBV25-1

CDR3nt: TGCAGTGCTCGGAGCTACGAGCAGTACTTC
CDR3aa: CSARSYEQYF
abundance: .
j_gene: TRBJ2-7
d_gene: .
v_gene: TRBV20-1

CDR3nt: TGCAGTGCTAGGGTGAACACTGAAGCTTTCTTT
CDR3aa: CSARVNTEAFF
abundance: once
j_gene: TRBJ1-1
d_gene: .
v_gene: TRBV20-1

CDR3nt: TGCGCCAGCAGCTTGGGGGCGAACACCGGGGAGCTGTTTTTT
CDR3aa: CASSLGANTGELFF
abundance: few
j_gene: TRBJ2-2
d_gene: .
v_gene: TRBV5-1

CDR3nt: TGTGCCAGTAGGACGGTTGGACAGAGCAATCAGCCCCAGCATTTT
CDR3aa: CASRTVGQSNQPQHF
abundance: .
j_gene: TRBJ1-5
d_gene: .
v_gene: TRBV19

CDR3nt: TGTGCCAGCAGTTACGACAGTAACTATGGCTACACCTTC
CDR3aa: CASSYDSNYGYTF
abundance: .
j_gene: TRBJ1-2
d_gene: .
v_gene: TRBV6-6

CDR3nt: TGCAGCGTTGAGGAGACAGGGCAGGAGCAGTACTTC
CDR3aa: CSVEETGQEQYF
abundance: .
j_gene: TRBJ2-7
d_gene: TRBD1
v_gene: TRBV29-1

CDR3nt: TGTGCCACCAGTGATTTTACAGGAAACTATGGCTACACCTTC
CDR3aa: CATSDFTGNYGYTF
abundance: .
j_gene: TRBJ1-2
d_gene: .
v_gene: TRBV24-1

CDR3nt: TGCGCCAGCAGCCAAGCACAGCATCAGCCCCAGCATTTT
CDR3aa: CASSQAQHQPQHF
abundance: .
j_gene: TRBJ1-5
d_gene: .
v_gene: TRBV4-3

CDR3nt: TGCGCCAGCAGCCAAGACTCGGGACAGCCCTTTCAGTATTTT
CDR3aa: CASSQDSGQPFQYF
abundance: .
j_gene: TRBJ2-3
d_gene: TRBD1
v_gene: TRBV4-3

CDR3nt: TGTGCCAGCACCTTCGGGGTAACGGGATCACCCCTCCACTTT
CDR3aa: CASTFGVTGSPLHF
abundance: few
j_gene: TRBJ1-6
d_gene: .
v_gene: TRBV5-4

CDR3nt: TGTGCCACCAGTGATGCATCCGGGACAGTGGGAGAAGCTTTCTTT
CDR3aa: CATSDASGTVGEAFF
abundance: .
j_gene: TRBJ1-1
d_gene: TRBD1
v_gene: TRBV24-1